The clone carrying this TCR beta chain turned up a few times. Per the original methods: Amplified reference gene primers provided the basis for estimating nucleated cell counts. Measured with immunoSEQ multiplex PCR; TCRdb has only the in-frame clones, and not every one. V and J calls and clone size follow that table, whereas D and trimming were derived from the DNA. The data contain under 200,000 clones, almost 85% of them seen just once; the ten biggest clones take up about 2.7%. The record originates from a study of blood T cell repertoires in COVID-19. About the research overall: From the United States, Italy and Spain came samples of acute and convalescent COVID-19.

Unmatched junction bases numbered 6, after V lost 4 bases and J lost 5 bases. The CDR3 spans 15 residues. CDR1 is SGHTS and CDR2 is YDEGEE in the germline V gene. Seattle researchers signed up patients amid active infection and tracked them longitudinally. The chain has TRBV5-8 and TRBJ1-5; 10 bases line up with TRBD1. The sequencing input was peripheral blood. The receptor was derived from an elderly woman with COVID-19, enrolled during active disease. The CDR3: CASSTDRGLDQPQHF. CDR3 in DNA: TGTGCCAGCAGCACAGACAGGGGGCTCGATCAGCCCCAGCATTTT. Full variable domain (missing parts from reference TRBV5-8 and TRBJ1-5): EAGVTQSPTHLIKTRGQQATLRCSPISGHTSVYWYQQALGLGLQFLLWYDEGEERNRGNFPPRFSGRQFPNYSSELNVNALELEDSALYLCASSTDRGLDQPQHFGDGTRLSIL.